The rows below give T cell receptor beta chains drawn from one sample of a study of cytomegalovirus exposure and HLA in healthy donors. Clones were read by immunoSEQ multiplex PCR, and TCRdb kept only the in-frame ones, dropping some. This sample's table reports 150,000 to 250,000 clones. Sequencing was done on a sample of PBMCs. The receptors shown here come from a boy between 10 and 17 years old in good health and CMV-seronegative. The CDR3 runs from the conserved cysteine through the conserved F or W. D genes are given only for firm matches.

j_gene	d_gene	v_gene	CDR3aa	CDR3nt
TRBJ1-5	.	TRBV27	CASSLSGGGNQPQHF	TGTGCCAGCAGTTTATCGGGGGGGGGCAATCAGCCCCAGCATTTT
TRBJ1-2	TRBD1	TRBV7-9	CASSFLGTGGLDGYTF	TGTGCCAGCAGCTTTCTCGGGACAGGGGGCTTGGATGGCTACACCTTC
TRBJ1-1	.	TRBV7-6	CASSLGAEGAEAFF	TGTGCCAGCAGCTTAGGCGCCGAGGGAGCTGAAGCTTTCTTT
TRBJ2-1	.	TRBV7-2	CASSFLGAEQFF	TGTGCCAGCAGCTTTCTAGGTGCTGAGCAGTTCTTC
TRBJ2-1	.	TRBV2	CASSVRGSGQFF	TGTGCCAGCAGTGTACGCGGGTCTGGGCAGTTCTTC
TRBJ2-2	.	TRBV7-9	CASSSSGNGELFF	TGTGCCAGCAGCTCCTCGGGAAACGGGGAGCTGTTTTTT
TRBJ2-1	.	TRBV6-4	CASSERGYNEQFF	TGTGCCAGCAGTGAAAGGGGCTACAATGAGCAGTTCTTC
TRBJ2-5	TRBD1	TRBV9	CASSRPGTGVAETQYF	TGTGCCAGCAGCCGTCCCGGGACAGGGGTAGCAGAGACCCAGTACTTC
TRBJ2-7	.	TRBV4-1	CASSQELLYEQYF	TGCGCCAGCAGCCAAGAACTCCTATACGAGCAGTACTTC
TRBJ1-4	.	TRBV5-6	CASSFFQGREKLFF	TGTGCCAGCAGCTTTTTCCAGGGAAGAGAAAAACTGTTTTTT
TRBJ2-1	.	TRBV11-3	CASSLEGQYNEQFF	TGTGCCAGCAGCTTAGAGGGCCAGTACAATGAGCAGTTCTTC
TRBJ2-3	.	TRBV6-4	CASSEGGGNEEQYF	TGTGCCAGCAGTGAGGGTGGGGGCAACGAAGAGCAGTATTTT
TRBJ1-1	.	TRBV5-4	CASSPPSGNTEAFF	TGTGCCAGCAGCCCTCCCTCAGGGAACACTGAAGCTTTCTTT
TRBJ2-1	.	TRBV29-1	CPQSGVSYNEQFF	TGCCCCCAATCGGGGGTATCCTACAATGAGCAGTTCTTC
TRBJ2-7	.	TRBV7-8	CASSLVPGDEQYF	TGTGCCAGCAGCTTAGTCCCGGGAGACGAGCAGTACTTC
TRBJ2-2	TRBD2	TRBV5-4	CASSRSGGNTGELFF	TGTGCCAGCAGTCGTAGCGGGGGGAACACCGGGGAGCTGTTTTTT